This T cell receptor (beta chain) was observed in a study of blood T cell repertoires in COVID-19. Across the whole study: The United States, Italy and Spain were the sources of the acute and convalescent COVID-19 samples.

Trimming stripped 1 base from V and 5 bases from J, with 14 bases between. Germline V gene lookup returns CDR1 MGHRA and CDR2 YSYEKL. The CDR3 spans 15 residues. Original processing methods: Cell counts per sample came from amplifying reference gene primers. Generated by immunoSEQ multiplex PCR, the TCRdb table keeps only in-frame clones and is missing some. D and trimming come from the DNA, and the V and J calls and clone size come from that table. This table has around 200,000 clones, over 75% appearing once. Sequenced: peripheral blood. The source of this sequence is a man aged 45-65 years with acute or convalescent COVID-19. The rearrangement joins TRBV4-1 to TRBJ1-1; a possible D gene is TRBD1 (6 bases). CDR3 residues: CASSQGPRGRTEAFF. The CDR3 DNA follows: TGCGCCAGCAGCCAAGGGCCCAGGGGAAGGACTGAAGCTTTCTTT.